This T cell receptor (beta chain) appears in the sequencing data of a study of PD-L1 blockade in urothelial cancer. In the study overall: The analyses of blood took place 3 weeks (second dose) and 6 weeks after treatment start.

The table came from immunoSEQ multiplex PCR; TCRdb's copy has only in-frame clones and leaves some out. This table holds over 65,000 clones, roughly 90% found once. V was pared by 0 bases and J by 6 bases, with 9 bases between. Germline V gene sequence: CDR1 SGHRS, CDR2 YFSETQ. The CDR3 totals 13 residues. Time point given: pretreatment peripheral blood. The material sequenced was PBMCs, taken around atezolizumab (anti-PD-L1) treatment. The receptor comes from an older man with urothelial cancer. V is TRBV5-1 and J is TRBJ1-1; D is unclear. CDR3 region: CASSLDAHAEAFF. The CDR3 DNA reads TGCGCCAGCAGCTTGGATGCGCATGCTGAAGCTTTCTTT.